Below are 31 T cell receptor beta chains sequenced from a single sample in a study of T cell responses to AZD1222 COVID-19 vaccine. The data were produced by immunoSEQ multiplex PCR, yet TCRdb's version contains in-frame clones alone and is incomplete. The repertoire has around 140,000 clones, about 92% of them found once; the top ten carry roughly 12%. Sequenced material: peripheral blood, taken after recovery from COVID-19. The source of these receptors is an adult who had recovered from COVID-19.

A single count supports this clone. The V call is TRBV9, the J call TRBJ2-5, with a possible D match to TRBD2 (5 bases). The germline V gene encodes CDR1 SGDLS and CDR2 YYNGEE. The CDR3 covers 13 residues. Deletions cut 4 bases from V and 6 bases from J, with 13 bases between. The CDR3 sequence is CASSYGRGQTQYF. CDR3 DNA: TGTGCCAGCAGCTATGGACGCGGGCAGACCCAGTACTTC. The full variable domain, with the rest looked up from reference TRBV9 and TRBJ2-5, is DSGVTQTPKHLITATGQRVTLRCSPRSGDLSVYWYQQSLDQGLQFLIQYYNGEERAKGNILERFSAQQFPDLHSELNLSSLELGDSALYFCASSYGRGQTQYFGPGTRLLVL.

J is TRBJ2-5 and V is TRBV3-1 (or the pseudogene TRBV3-2); maybe TRBD2 (6 bases). Germline-derived CDR1 and CDR2 are LGHDT and YNNKEL (reference sequence). The CDR3 consists of 16 residues. V was shortened by 6 bases and J by 1 base, with 18 bases between the two germline ends. The CDR3 sequence is CASSRPFSGSQETQYF. The CDR3 DNA is TGTGCCAGCAGTCGCCCCTTTAGCGGATCCCAAGAGACCCAGTACTTC.

This chain links TRBV6-5 with TRBJ1-6; D perhaps matches TRBD1 (5 bases). Germline V CDR1 and CDR2: MNHEY, SVGAGI. The CDR3 is made up of 13 amino acids. V lost 7 bases and J 7 bases, leaving 11 bases between the germline ends. In nucleotides, the CDR3 is TGTGCCAGCACCCAGGGTTCGAATTCACCCCTCCACTTT. Translation gives CASTQGSNSPLHF.

J is TRBJ1-6 and V is TRBV5-1, with TRBD1 matching 10 bases. The germline CDR1 and CDR2 sequences are SGHRS and YFSETQ. CDR3 length equals 18 residues. V dropped 0 bases and J dropped 6; count of bases not matched to a gene: 9. CDR3 sequence reads: CASSLASSGTGVNSPLHF. The CDR3 DNA is TGCGCCAGCAGCTTGGCCTCTTCCGGGACAGGGGTTAATTCACCCCTCCACTTT.

V is TRBV19 and J is TRBJ2-1, with D possibly being TRBD2 (5 bases). This CDR3 is built from 16 residues. Looked up from germline, CDR1 is LNHDA and CDR2 is SQIVND (reference sequence). V shed 4 bases and J shed 16 bases, with 29 bases lying between them. CDR3 sequence: CASSTASITSGVSCFF. CDR3 coding DNA: TGTGCCAGTAGTACGGCATCGATAACCTCCGGGGTGTCTTGCTTCTTC.

This rearrangement joins TRBV7-9 to TRBJ2-2, with 9 bases fitting TRBD2. CDR3 length: 16 amino acids. The germline V gene encodes CDR1 SEHNR and CDR2 FQNEAQ (reference sequence). V was clipped by 6 bases and J by 0 bases; unmatched bases: 5. The CDR3 loop is CASSLRLAANTGELFF. The CDR3 DNA is TGTGCCAGCAGTCTAAGACTAGCGGCGAACACCGGGGAGCTGTTTTTT.

The gene calls are TRBV6-5 and TRBJ1-3; TRBD1 might be the D (6 bases). Trimming pared 6 bases from V and 2 bases from J, leaving 14 bases between. CDR3 size: 15 residues. CDR1 and CDR2 (germline): MNHEY, SVGAGI. The CDR3 loop reads CASRPPGGTGNTIYF. The CDR3 DNA reads TGTGCCAGCAGACCCCCTGGGGGCACTGGAAACACCATATATTTT.

The chain carries TRBV30 and TRBJ2-2; 10 nucleotides match TRBD1. There are 15 residues in the CDR3. Germline CDR1 is GTSNPN and CDR2 is SVGIG (reference sequence). J lost 6 bases, V lost 4 bases, and 8 bases had no gene match. The CDR3 DNA reads as TGTGCCTGGAAGGTCCGGGACAGGGGCGCCGGGGAGCTGTTTTTT. The encoded protein is CAWKVRDRGAGELFF.

CDR3 protein: CASSQGGGGGLDEQFF. In DNA, the CDR3 is TGCGCCAGCAGCCAAGGAGGTGGAGGGGGCTTGGATGAGCAGTTCTTC. The V gene is TRBV4-1, the J gene TRBJ2-1; the D gene is possibly TRBD1 (7 bases). The germline gives CDR1 MGHRA, CDR2 YSYEKL. The CDR3 consists of 16 residues. Trimming removed 1 base at V and 8 bases at J, with 18 bases between.

V and J are TRBV21-1 and TRBJ1-1. TRBV21-1 is listed as a pseudogene. The CDR3 length is 15 residues. The CDR3 spells CASGYTGQSNTEAFF. CDR3 DNA sequence: TGTGCCAGCGGCTACACGGGGCAGTCGAACACTGAAGCTTTCTTT.

The chain joins TRBV2 to TRBJ2-7, with TRBD1 as a possible D gene (5 bases). Germline loops: CDR1 SNHLY, CDR2 FYNNEI. Trimming left V 6 bases short and J 10 bases short, with 10 bases between. This CDR3 has 10 amino acids. The CDR3 DNA follows: TGTGCCAGCAGGGGGCAGAACCAGTACTTC. Translation gives CASRGQNQYF.

This rearrangement joins TRBV4-2 to TRBJ1-3, with 8 bases that match TRBD1. The CDR3 runs to 17 residues. V was clipped by 6 bases and J by 0 bases; unmatched bases: 10. Germline CDR1 LGHNA, CDR2 YNFKEQ. CDR3 in DNA: TGTGCCAGCAGTCTTGACTTGACAGGGGTCTCTGGAAACACCATATATTTT. Translating it yields CASSLDLTGVSGNTIYF.

This chain connects TRBV6-1 to TRBJ2-1; 8 bases are a match to TRBD2. Per the germline V gene, CDR1 is MNHNS and CDR2 is SASEGT. This CDR3 region has 18 residues. Losses at the gene ends were 2 bases for V and 0 bases for J; bases not matched to a gene: 9. The CDR3 DNA follows: TGTGCCAGCAGTGAAAGGGTTAGCGGGACGATCTCCTACAATGAGCAGTTCTTC. This gives the protein CASSERVSGTISYNEQFF.

This chain connects TRBV11-2 to TRBJ1-6; D is undetermined. CDR1 SGHAT and CDR2 FQNNGV come from the germline V gene. The CDR3 is 12 residues long. Trimming took off 5 bases at V and 9 bases at J, with 8 bases between the two ends. The CDR3 here is CASSQTSSPLHF. The DNA for the CDR3 is TGTGCCAGCAGCCAAACGTCTTCACCCCTCCACTTT.

The chain uses TRBV5-3 and TRBJ1-5; possible D gene TRBD1, 6 bases. TRBV5-3 is annotated as an ORF whose role is uncertain. The CDR3 has 21 residues. The germline V and J ends were trimmed by 1 base and 0 bases, with 26 bases remaining between them. CDR3 nucleotide sequence: TGTGCCAGAAGCTTGATGATGGCTGGACAGTCCTCGGGGTATAGCAATCAGCCCCAGCATTTT. Protein sequence: CARSLMMAGQSSGYSNQPQHF.

The chain links TRBV19 to TRBJ1-1, with TRBD1 matching 8 bases. Germline V gives CDR1 LNHDA, CDR2 SQIVND (reference sequence). After removal of 6 bases from V and 5 bases from J, the junction contained 8 bases not matched to a gene. This CDR3 is built from 14 residues. This CDR3 reads CASSTTGVQTEAFF. CDR3 DNA: TGTGCCAGTAGCACGACAGGGGTACAGACTGAAGCTTTCTTT.

This clone has just one count. The chain couples TRBV5-1 to TRBJ2-2; D is uncertain. Trimming took off 2 bases at V and 5 bases at J, with 10 bases between the two ends. Germline V lookup: CDR1 SGHRS, CDR2 YFSETQ. This CDR3 has 14 residues. The CDR3 reads CASSFSLTTGELFF. DNA of the CDR3: TGCGCCAGCAGCTTCAGTTTAACGACCGGGGAGCTGTTTTTT.

V gene TRBV2 combines with J gene TRBJ2-1; D is unclear. Trimming took 4 bases from V and 10 from J, leaving 17 bases between them. The germline V gene has CDR1 SNHLY and CDR2 FYNNEI. The CDR3 contains 14 residues. The CDR3 DNA follows: TGTGCCAGCAGTGTCGAAAGCAACAATGAGGAGCAGTTCTTC. Protein product: CASSVESNNEEQFF.

The CDR3 DNA sequence: TGTGCCAGCAGCGGCGGGGGGAGCTCCTACGAGCAGTACTTC. This encodes CASSGGGSSYEQYF. The J gene is TRBJ2-7, the V gene TRBV7-9, with 8 bases aligning to TRBD2. Germline V gene sequence: CDR1 SEHNR, CDR2 FQNEAQ (reference sequence). V trimming: 5 bases; J trimming: 0 bases; junction bases outside the gene matches: 3. This CDR3 has 14 amino acids.

This clone was detected once. This chain links TRBV3-1 (or the pseudogene TRBV3-2) with TRBJ2-7, with TRBD1 matching 9 bases. Germline CDR1 reads LGHDT; CDR2 reads YNNKEL (reference sequence). The trim removed 4 bases at V and 2 bases at J, leaving 6 bases unmatched. The length of the CDR3 is 15 residues. The chain's CDR3 is CASSRSGQGPYEQYF. DNA for the CDR3: TGTGCCAGCAGCCGGTCGGGACAGGGCCCCTACGAGCAGTACTTC.

The V call is TRBV19, the J call TRBJ2-7, with D possibly matching TRBD2 (7 bases). Germline CDR1 and CDR2: LNHDA and SQIVND (reference sequence). The V end lost 4 bases, the J end lost 3 bases, and 13 bases lay between the germline ends. CDR3 size: 14 residues. DNA for the CDR3: TGTGCCAGTAGTACTCCAGGGGACTACTACGAGCAGTACTTC. It codes for CASSTPGDYYEQYF. Drawing the rest from reference TRBV19 and TRBJ2-7, the complete variable domain is DGGITQSPKYLFRKEGQNVTLSCEQNLNHDAMYWYRQDPGQGLRLIYYSQIVNDFQKGDIAEGYSVSREKKESFPLTVTSAQKNPTAFYLCASSTPGDYYEQYFGPGTRLTVT.

The V and J genes are TRBV29-1 and TRBJ2-7; 7 bases align to TRBD2. V lost 6 bases to trimming and J lost 3 bases; unmatched junction nucleotides: 8. The germline gives CDR1 SQVTM, CDR2 ANQGSEA. CDR3 size: 13 residues. This chain's CDR3 is CSVLSGRDYEQYF. The CDR3 nucleotides read TGCAGCGTCCTCTCAGGGAGGGACTACGAGCAGTACTTC.

The V gene is TRBV4-1, the J gene TRBJ1-1; D may be TRBD1 (5 bases). V was cut by 4 bases and J by 3 bases, with 12 bases left in between. The germline CDR1 and CDR2 sequences are MGHRA and YSYEKL. The CDR3 covers 14 residues. The CDR3 protein is CASSPGGGYTEAFF. DNA for the CDR3: TGCGCCAGCAGCCCGGGGGGAGGGTACACTGAAGCTTTCTTT.

This chain's CDR3 is CASSPPGVWAKNIQYF. The CDR3 coding sequence is TGTGCCAGCAGTCCCCCAGGGGTTTGGGCCAAAAACATTCAGTACTTC. The rearrangement joins TRBV28 to TRBJ2-4; D is perhaps TRBD1 (6 bases). Germline V gives CDR1 MDHEN, CDR2 SYDVKM. Trimming took 5 bases from V and 1 from J, leaving 15 bases between them. The CDR3 is made up of 16 amino acids. The entire variable domain, with the rest obtained from reference TRBV28 and TRBJ2-4, is as follows: DVKVTQSSRYLVKRTGEKVFLECVQDMDHENMFWYRQDPGLGLRLIYFSYDVKMKEKGDIPEGYSVSREKKERFSLILESASTNQTSMYLCASSPPGVWAKNIQYFGAGTRLSVL.

This sequence joins TRBV29-1 and TRBJ1-2, with a tentative D call TRBD1 (5 bases). The CDR3 has 15 residues. The V gene lost 4 bases and the J gene lost 1 base, with 16 bases spanning the gap. Per the germline V gene, CDR1 is SQVTM and CDR2 is ANQGSEA. The DNA of the CDR3 is TGCAGCGTTGGACAGAACTTCCGAGTTAACTATGGCTACACCTTC. It translates to CSVGQNFRVNYGYTF.

The V gene is TRBV6-5, the J gene TRBJ2-2; D possibly corresponds to TRBD2 (5 bases). Trimming cost V 6 bases and J 7 bases, with 12 bases left between them. The CDR3 loop spans 13 amino acids. The germline V gene has CDR1 MNHEY and CDR2 SVGAGI. The chain's CDR3 is CASSPGGYGELFF. Here the CDR3 DNA reads TGTGCCAGCAGCCCCGGAGGATACGGGGAGCTGTTTTTT.

The rearrangement uses TRBV9 and TRBJ2-5; D gene unclear. The V end lost 0 bases, the J end lost 2 bases, and 8 bases lay between the germline ends. Germline V gives CDR1 SGDLS, CDR2 YYNGEE. CDR3 length: 14 amino acids. The CDR3 sequence: CASSVDVGQETQYF. Here the CDR3 DNA reads TGTGCCAGCAGCGTAGACGTCGGACAAGAGACCCAGTACTTC.

This chain uses TRBV2 with TRBJ2-7; 8 positions match TRBD1. Germline V gene sequence: CDR1 SNHLY, CDR2 FYNNEI. V trimming: 7 bases; J trimming: 4 bases; junction bases outside the gene matches: 12. CDR3 length equals 15 residues. CDR3 loop: CASTPRGQGSYEQYF. CDR3 sequence (DNA): TGTGCCAGCACCCCACGAGGACAGGGATCTTACGAGCAGTACTTC.

This chain links TRBV4-2 with TRBJ2-7; 7 bases map to TRBD1. Germline assignment: CDR1 LGHNA and CDR2 YNFKEQ. The V gene end was trimmed by 1 base and the J gene end by 1 base; junction bases not matched to a gene: 1. This CDR3 has 14 amino acids. The CDR3 nucleotides read TGTGCCAGCAGCCAAGGGGGACAGTCCTACGAGCAGTACTTC. Translating gives CASSQGGQSYEQYF.

V gene TRBV28 combines with J gene TRBJ1-4; maybe TRBD1 (5 bases). V dropped 5 bases and J dropped 8 bases, with 15 bases sitting between them. Germline-derived CDR1 and CDR2 are MDHEN and SYDVKM. The CDR3 extends over 14 amino acids. CDR3 residues: CASSAGGKQEKLFF. CDR3 nucleotides: TGTGCCAGCAGTGCGGGGGGTAAGCAAGAAAAACTGTTTTTT.

V usage is TRBV5-1 and J usage is TRBJ2-5; 13 bases fit TRBD2. CDR3 length: 14 amino acids. V lost 3 bases and J lost 4; bases outside the gene matches: 0. The germline V gene encodes CDR1 SGHRS and CDR2 YFSETQ. CDR3 in amino acids: CASSWTSGRETQYF. CDR3 nucleotides: TGCGCCAGCAGCTGGACTAGCGGGAGAGAGACCCAGTACTTC.